Shown below are 22 T cell receptor beta chains from a single sample sequenced in a study of blood T cell repertoires in COVID-19. Clones were sequenced by immunoSEQ multiplex PCR, and TCRdb holds only the in-frame ones, with some missing. The repertoire holds fewer than 300,000 clones, with approximately 92% as singletons. Input material: PBMCs or T cells enriched from blood (not recorded which). The receptor source for this set is a woman in her twenties or thirties who had recovered from COVID-19.

This chain links TRBV7-8 with TRBJ2-3; the D is unclear. This CDR3 region has 13 residues. V lost 5 bases and J lost 2, with 8 bases in between. CDR1 SGHVS and CDR2 FQNEAQ come from the germline V gene. CDR3 nucleotides: TGTGCCAGCAGCAGACATAACACAGATACGCAGTATTTT. It specifies CASSRHNTDTQYF.

This clone was seen once. The chain recombines TRBV30 with TRBJ2-7; TRBD1 might be the D (6 bases). The CDR3 loop spans 15 amino acids. CDR1 is GTSNPN, CDR2 SVGIG, per germline (reference sequence). V was pared by 1 base and J by 0 bases, with 13 bases between. DNA of the CDR3: TGTGCCTGGAGTGGTGGACAGCCCAGCTCCTACGAGCAGTACTTC. Its translation is CAWSGGQPSSYEQYF.

In this sample, this clone turned up once. The chain has TRBV7-9 and TRBJ2-5, with D possibly matching TRBD2 (6 bases). Trimming cost V 5 bases and J 5 bases, with 15 bases left between them. This CDR3 region has 14 residues. Germline-derived CDR1 and CDR2 are SEHNR and FQNEAQ (reference sequence). Here the CDR3 DNA reads TGTGCCAGCAGCCCTAGCGTCGGGCTTGAGACCCAGTACTTC. Protein product: CASSPSVGLETQYF. Using reference TRBV7-9 and TRBJ2-5 for the parts outside the CDR3, the full variable domain is DTGVSQNPRHKITKRGQNVTFRCDPISEHNRLYWYRQTLGQGPEFLTYFQNEAQLEKSRLLSDRFSAERPKGSFSTLEIQRTEQGDSAMYLCASSPSVGLETQYFGPGTRLLVL.

The V call is TRBV28, the J call TRBJ2-7; D possibly corresponds to TRBD2 (6 bases). The CDR3 sequence is 15 residues long. V lost 5 bases, J lost 0 bases, and 14 bases lay in between. The germline V gene has CDR1 MDHEN and CDR2 SYDVKM. The CDR3 region has the DNA TGTGCCAGCAGTGCCGGGACTTACAGCTCCTACGAGCAGTACTTC. Encoded protein: CASSAGTYSSYEQYF.

This chain links TRBV28 with TRBJ2-1, with 8 bases fitting TRBD2. Looked up from germline, CDR1 is MDHEN and CDR2 is SYDVKM. This CDR3 has 18 residues. V dropped 2 bases and J dropped 9; count of bases not matched to a gene: 18. The CDR3 loop is CASSLIGGIGSGIGEQFF. In DNA, the CDR3 is TGTGCCAGCAGTTTAATTGGGGGAATAGGTAGCGGGATTGGTGAGCAGTTCTTC.

V is TRBV3-1 (or the pseudogene TRBV3-2) and J is TRBJ2-3; 9 bases agree with TRBD2. J was trimmed by 1 base and V by 4 bases; bases with no gene match: 3. Germline V gives CDR1 LGHDT, CDR2 YNNKEL (reference sequence). The CDR3 is 15 amino acids. The CDR3 region is CASSLTSGRTDTQYF. CDR3 sequence (DNA): TGTGCCAGCAGCCTGACTAGCGGCCGCACAGATACGCAGTATTTT.

The chain combines TRBV28 with TRBJ1-2; D is unclear. The CDR3 spans 13 residues. Germline assignment: CDR1 MDHEN and CDR2 SYDVKM. Trimming shortened V by 6 bases and J by 4 bases, and 12 bases separated the two germline ends. The CDR3 DNA sequence: TGTGCCAGCAGCCACGACGGGATCTATGGCTACACCTTC. Protein: CASSHDGIYGYTF.

The CDR3 sequence is CASSFLTGTGELFF. As DNA, the CDR3 is TGTGCCAGTAGTTTCTTGACAGGGACCGGGGAGCTGTTTTTT. This chain links TRBV19 with TRBJ2-2; 7 positions agree with TRBD1. From germline, CDR1 is LNHDA and CDR2 SQIVND (reference sequence). The CDR3 extends over 14 amino acids. With V trimmed by 5 bases and J by 5 bases, 5 bases remained unmatched. The full variable domain, with the rest looked up from reference TRBV19 and TRBJ2-2, is DGGITQSPKYLFRKEGQNVTLSCEQNLNHDAMYWYRQDPGQGLRLIYYSQIVNDFQKGDIAEGYSVSREKKESFPLTVTSAQKNPTAFYLCASSFLTGTGELFFGEGSRLTVL.

The V call is TRBV2, the J call TRBJ2-3; 12 bases align to TRBD2. V lost 8 bases and J lost 3; bases outside the gene matches: 0. In germline, CDR1 is SNHLY, CDR2 FYNNEI. This CDR3 region has 13 residues. This chain's CDR3 is CASGLAGTDTQYF. The CDR3 coding sequence is TGTGCCAGCGGACTAGCGGGAACAGATACGCAGTATTTT.

This clone has a handful of counts. V is TRBV7-2 and J is TRBJ1-1; TRBD1 might be the D (6 bases). V was clipped by 4 bases and J by 8 bases, with 14 bases between them. The CDR3 loop spans 13 amino acids. Germline CDR1 and CDR2: SGHTA and FQGNSA. As DNA, the CDR3 is TGTGCCAGCAGCTCCGGACAGACGGGGGAAGCTTTCTTT. Protein: CASSSGQTGEAFF.

This clone came up once. V usage is TRBV2 and J usage is TRBJ2-3; no clear D. The germline CDR1 and CDR2 sequences are SNHLY and FYNNEI. This CDR3 contains 13 residues. V lost 5 bases to trimming and J lost 2 bases, with 8 bases between them. The CDR3 nucleotides read TGTGCCAGCAGTATGGCCAACACAGATACGCAGTATTTT. Translating gives CASSMANTDTQYF.

The V gene is TRBV5-1, the J gene TRBJ2-7, with 12 positions matching TRBD2. Unmatched junction bases numbered 2, after V lost 2 bases and J lost 5 bases. Germline assignment: CDR1 SGHRS and CDR2 YFSETQ. The CDR3 runs 14 residues. The CDR3 protein is CASSFLAGGDEQYF. CDR3 DNA: TGCGCCAGCAGCTTCCTAGCGGGAGGGGACGAGCAGTACTTC.

This clone was counted a single time. The chain recombines TRBV24-1 with TRBJ2-3; 10 bases align to TRBD2. This CDR3 is built from 16 residues. Germline assignment: CDR1 KGHDR and CDR2 SFDVKD. V was clipped by 3 bases and J by 1 base; unmatched bases: 3. The CDR3 protein is CATSDRLAGGTDTQYF. CDR3 nucleotides: TGTGCCACCAGTGATCGTCTAGCGGGAGGCACAGATACGCAGTATTTT.

The chain links TRBV5-8 to TRBJ2-2; 14 bases align to TRBD2. CDR3 length: 17 amino acids. J was trimmed by 4 bases and V by 3 bases; bases with no gene match: 5. Germline V CDR1 and CDR2: SGHTS, YDEGEE. The DNA of the CDR3 is TGTGCCAGCAGCTCGGGACTAGCGGGAGATGGCACCGGGGAGCTGTTTTTT. This translates into CASSSGLAGDGTGELFF.

This chain links TRBV4-1 with TRBJ1-3; D not resolved. V was cut by 1 base and J by 6 bases, with 19 bases left in between. CDR3 length equals 17 residues. Germline-derived CDR1 and CDR2 are MGHRA and YSYEKL. The CDR3, as DNA: TGCGCCAGCAGCCAAGTCCTAGCCTCGGAAGAAAAAAACACCATATATTTT. This codes for CASSQVLASEEKNTIYF.

The chain combines TRBV3-1 (or the pseudogene TRBV3-2) with TRBJ1-2, with unresolved D. CDR1 and CDR2 from the germline V gene are LGHDT and YNNKEL (reference sequence). This CDR3 has 15 amino acids. Trimming cost V 0 bases and J 2 bases, with 10 bases left between them. The CDR3 protein is CASSQDPWANYGYTF. CDR3 DNA: TGTGCCAGCAGCCAAGACCCTTGGGCCAACTATGGCTACACCTTC.

The genes are TRBV9 and TRBJ1-2; 10 nucleotides match TRBD1. This CDR3 contains 18 residues. Germline V lookup: CDR1 SGDLS, CDR2 YYNGEE. V lost 4 bases, J lost 8 bases, and 20 bases stayed unmatched. The CDR3 sequence is CASSSRGVTGQGKEGYTF. DNA for the CDR3: TGTGCCAGCAGCTCCAGGGGTGTTACGGGACAGGGGAAGGAGGGCTACACCTTC.

The chain uses TRBV11-1 and TRBJ2-7; D remains ambiguous. V lost 1 base, J lost 0 bases, and 4 bases lay in between. Germline-derived CDR1 and CDR2 are SGHAT and FQDESV (reference sequence). The CDR3 spans 13 residues. The CDR3 coding sequence is TGTGCCAGCAGCTTAGACAGCTCCTACGAGCAGTACTTC. Protein sequence: CASSLDSSYEQYF.

CDR3 amino acids: CASSLYTGGKETQYF. CDR3 bases: TGTGCCAGCAGCCTTTACACTGGGGGGAAAGAGACCCAGTACTTC. The chain is built from TRBV27 and TRBJ2-5; the D gene is possibly TRBD2 (6 bases). This CDR3 is built from 15 residues. The V end was cut by 6 bases, the J end by 3 bases, with 17 bases between. The germline V gene has CDR1 MNHEY and CDR2 SMNVEV (reference sequence).

Regarding this clone: An end of the junction does not agree with germline; a read error may underlie this. J is TRBJ2-2 and V is TRBV27, with 10 bases identical to TRBD2. The CDR3 runs to 16 residues. Germline loops: CDR1 MNHEY, CDR2 SMNVEV (reference sequence). CDR3 residues: CASSISSGSATGELFF. CDR3 in DNA: TGTGCCAGCAGTATATCTAGCGGGAGTGCCACCGGGGAGCTGTTTTTT.

The chain links TRBV27 to TRBJ2-7; a possible D gene is TRBD2 (6 bases). Germline assignment: CDR1 MNHEY and CDR2 SMNVEV (reference sequence). V lost 8 bases, J lost 2 bases, and 19 bases lay in between. This CDR3 is built from 15 residues. DNA of the CDR3: TGTGCCAGCCGCAGGCGGGGAGAAGCCCCCTACGAGCAGTACTTC. This codes for CASRRRGEAPYEQYF.

The J gene is TRBJ2-7, the V gene TRBV19; D is perhaps TRBD1 (7 bases). The CDR3 covers 13 residues. The V and J ends lost 5 bases and 3 bases respectively, with 11 bases between them. The germline V gene has CDR1 LNHDA and CDR2 SQIVND (reference sequence). CDR3 DNA: TGTGCCAGTAGTGCGGGACAGAACTACGAGCAGTACTTC. It codes for CASSAGQNYEQYF.